Shown below are 7 T cell receptor beta chains from a single sample sequenced in a study of T-cell memory formation after mild COVID-19. TCRdb reanalysed the 5' RACE reads using MiXCR and keeps one entry per CDR3 protein. The sample lists 200,000 to 250,000 distinct CDR3 sequences; 8% to 10% were seen once. The sample taken for sequencing was PBMCs or a T cell subset sorted from them (not recorded which). These receptors were collected from a man between 18 and 29 years old who had mild COVID-19 (a few samples of this study predate the infection). Cell type and time point are not known.

This chain joins TRBV20-1 and TRBJ2-5, with 7 bases that match TRBD2. There are 17 residues in the CDR3. Germline V gene data show CDR1 as DFQATT and CDR2 as SNEGSKA (reference sequence). V lost 4 bases and J lost 1; bases outside the gene matches: 15. This chain's CDR3 is CSATTPPRASGQETQYF. CDR3 nucleotide sequence: TGCAGTGCTACCACCCCGCCCAGGGCTAGCGGCCAAGAGACCCAGTACTTC.

This clonotype was counted a few times. The gene calls are TRBV12-3 or TRBV12-4 and TRBJ2-7; 9 bases match TRBD1. This CDR3 region has 12 residues. V trimming: 6 bases; J trimming: 6 bases; junction bases outside the gene matches: 3. The DNA for the CDR3 is TGTGCCAGCAGCCGACAGGGGGGCGAGCAGTACGTC. Its translation: CASSRQGGEQYV.

The CDR3 DNA follows: TGTGCCAGCAGCCAAGCAGCCAGCGGGGGGATTAAATACAATGAGCAGTTCTTC. Translation: CASSQAASGGIKYNEQFF. This sequence joins TRBV4-2 and TRBJ2-1, with TRBD2 matching 9 bases. J was trimmed by 4 bases and V by 1 base; bases with no gene match: 11. Germline CDR1 is LGHNA and CDR2 is YNFKEQ. The CDR3 covers 18 residues.

The chain carries TRBV2 and TRBJ2-2, with 14 bases fitting TRBD2. The CDR3 has 16 amino acids. V lost 3 bases to trimming and J lost 6 bases; unmatched junction nucleotides: 3. Germline V gene lookup returns CDR1 SNHLY and CDR2 FYNNEI. The CDR3 spells CASSDGTSGGPGELFF. The CDR3 DNA sequence: TGTGCCAGCAGTGATGGGACTAGCGGGGGTCCCGGGGAGCTGTTTTTT.

This chain links TRBV3-1 with TRBJ2-3; tentatively, D is TRBD1 (6 bases). The germline V gene encodes CDR1 LGHDT and CDR2 YNNKEL (reference sequence). Trimming removed 2 bases from V and 4 bases from J, with 7 bases in between. The CDR3 sequence is 13 residues long. The CDR3 is CASSQTGSDTQYF. The CDR3, as DNA: TGTGCCAGCAGCCAAACAGGGTCAGATACGCAGTATTTT.

This clonotype occurred a few times. V is TRBV5-1 and J is TRBJ1-2; D unresolved. Trimming pared 0 bases from V and 3 bases from J, leaving 9 bases between. CDR1 is SGHRS, CDR2 YFSETQ, per germline. The CDR3 extends over 14 amino acids. The CDR3, as DNA: TGCGCCAGCAGCTTGGGGTCGGACTACTATGGCTACACCTTC. Amino acids: CASSLGSDYYGYTF. The full variable domain, completed using reference TRBV5-1 and TRBJ1-2, is KAGVTQTPRYLIKTRGQQVTLSCSPISGHRSVSWYQQTPGQGLQFLFEYFSETQRNKGNFPGRFSGRQFSNSRSEMNVSTLELGDSALYLCASSLGSDYYGYTFGSGTRLTVV.

The chain has TRBV5-1 and TRBJ2-2; 7 bases line up with TRBD2. This CDR3 is 13 amino acids long. Losses at the gene ends were 7 bases for V and 5 bases for J; bases not matched to a gene: 5. CDR1 is SGHRS, CDR2 YFSETQ, per germline. CDR3 nucleotides: TGCGCCAGCCCGGGGCGGGGGACCGGGGAGCTGTTTTTT. It translates to CASPGRGTGELFF.